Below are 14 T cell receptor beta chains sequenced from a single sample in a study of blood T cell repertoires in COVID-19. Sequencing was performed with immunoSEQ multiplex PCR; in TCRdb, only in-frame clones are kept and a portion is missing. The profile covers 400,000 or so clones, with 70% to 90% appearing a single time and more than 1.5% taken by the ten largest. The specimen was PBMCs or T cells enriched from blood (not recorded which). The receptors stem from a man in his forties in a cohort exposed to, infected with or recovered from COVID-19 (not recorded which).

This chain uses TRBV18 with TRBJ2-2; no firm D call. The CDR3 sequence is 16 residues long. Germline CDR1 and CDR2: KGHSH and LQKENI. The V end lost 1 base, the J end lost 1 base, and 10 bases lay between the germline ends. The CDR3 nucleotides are TGTGCCAGCTCACCACTGATCCGTAGGAACACCGGGGAGCTGTTTTTT. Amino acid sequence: CASSPLIRRNTGELFF.

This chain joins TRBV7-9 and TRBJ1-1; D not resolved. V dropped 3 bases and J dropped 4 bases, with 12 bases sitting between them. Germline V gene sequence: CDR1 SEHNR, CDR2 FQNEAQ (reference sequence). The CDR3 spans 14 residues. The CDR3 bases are TGTGCCAGCAGCTTCGCTGGTGAGGGCACTGAAGCTTTCTTT. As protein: CASSFAGEGTEAFF.

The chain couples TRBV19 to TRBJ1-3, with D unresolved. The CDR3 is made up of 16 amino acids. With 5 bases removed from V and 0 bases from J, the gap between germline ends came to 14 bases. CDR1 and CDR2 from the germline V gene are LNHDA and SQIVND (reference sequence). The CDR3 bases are TGTGCCAGTAGTCCGCGAACCGGGATCTCTGGAAACACCATATATTTT. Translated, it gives CASSPRTGISGNTIYF.

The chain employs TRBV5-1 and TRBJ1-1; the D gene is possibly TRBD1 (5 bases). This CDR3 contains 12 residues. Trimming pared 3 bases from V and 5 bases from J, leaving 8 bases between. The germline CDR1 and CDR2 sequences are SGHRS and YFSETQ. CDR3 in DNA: TGCGCCAGCAGCTCAGACAGAACTGAAGCTTTCTTT. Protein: CASSSDRTEAFF. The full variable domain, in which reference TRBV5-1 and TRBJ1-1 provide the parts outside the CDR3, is KAGVTQTPRYLIKTRGQQVTLSCSPISGHRSVSWYQQTPGQGLQFLFEYFSETQRNKGNFPGRFSGRQFSNSRSEMNVSTLELGDSALYLCASSSDRTEAFFGQGTRLTVV.

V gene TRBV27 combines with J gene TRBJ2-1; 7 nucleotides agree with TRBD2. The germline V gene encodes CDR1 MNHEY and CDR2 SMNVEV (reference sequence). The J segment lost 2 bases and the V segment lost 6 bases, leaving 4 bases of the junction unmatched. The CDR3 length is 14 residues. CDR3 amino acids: CASSGRNPYNEQFF. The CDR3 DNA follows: TGTGCCAGCAGCGGGAGGAACCCCTACAATGAGCAGTTCTTC.

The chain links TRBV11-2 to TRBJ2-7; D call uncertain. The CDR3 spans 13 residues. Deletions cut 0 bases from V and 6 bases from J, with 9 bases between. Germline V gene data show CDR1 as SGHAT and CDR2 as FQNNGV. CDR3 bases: TGTGCCAGCAGCTTAGATCGAACAGCCGAGCAGTACTTC. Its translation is CASSLDRTAEQYF.

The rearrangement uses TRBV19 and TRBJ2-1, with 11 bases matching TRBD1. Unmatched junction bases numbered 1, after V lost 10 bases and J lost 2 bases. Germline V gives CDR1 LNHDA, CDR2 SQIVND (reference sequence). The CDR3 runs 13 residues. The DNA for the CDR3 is TGTGCCACGGGACAGGGGGCCTACAATGAGCAGTTCTTC. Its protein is CATGQGAYNEQFF.

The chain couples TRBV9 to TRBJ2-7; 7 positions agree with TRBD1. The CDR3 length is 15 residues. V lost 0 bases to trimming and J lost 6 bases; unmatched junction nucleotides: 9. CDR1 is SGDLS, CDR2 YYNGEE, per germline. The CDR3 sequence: CASSVVEGGNGEQYF. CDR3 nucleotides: TGTGCCAGCAGCGTAGTGGAAGGGGGCAACGGCGAGCAGTACTTC.

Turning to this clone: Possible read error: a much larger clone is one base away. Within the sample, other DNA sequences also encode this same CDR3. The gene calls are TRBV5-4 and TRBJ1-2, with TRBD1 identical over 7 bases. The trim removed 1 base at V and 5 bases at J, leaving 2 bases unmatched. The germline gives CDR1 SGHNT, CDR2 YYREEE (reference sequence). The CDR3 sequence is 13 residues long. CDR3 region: CASSLNRGYGYTF. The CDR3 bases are TGTGCCAGCAGCTTGAACAGGGGTTATGGCTACACCTTC.

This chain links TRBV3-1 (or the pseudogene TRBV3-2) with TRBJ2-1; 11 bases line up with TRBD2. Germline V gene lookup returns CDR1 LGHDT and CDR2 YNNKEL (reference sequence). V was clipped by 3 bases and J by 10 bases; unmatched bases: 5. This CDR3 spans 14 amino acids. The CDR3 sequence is CASSHSLAGVEQFF. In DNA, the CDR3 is TGTGCCAGCAGCCATTCACTAGCGGGGGTCGAGCAGTTCTTC.

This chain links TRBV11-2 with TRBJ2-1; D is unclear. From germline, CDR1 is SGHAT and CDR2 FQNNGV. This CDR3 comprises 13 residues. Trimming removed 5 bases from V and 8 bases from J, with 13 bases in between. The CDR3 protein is CASSPLRFDEQFF. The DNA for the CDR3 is TGTGCCAGCAGCCCCCTCAGGTTCGATGAGCAGTTCTTC.

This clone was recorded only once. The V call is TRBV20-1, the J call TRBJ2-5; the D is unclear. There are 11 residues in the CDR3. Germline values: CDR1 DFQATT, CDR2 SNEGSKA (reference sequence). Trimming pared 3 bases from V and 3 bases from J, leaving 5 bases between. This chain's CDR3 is CSAREKETQYF. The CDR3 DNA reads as TGCAGTGCTAGGGAGAAAGAGACCCAGTACTTC.

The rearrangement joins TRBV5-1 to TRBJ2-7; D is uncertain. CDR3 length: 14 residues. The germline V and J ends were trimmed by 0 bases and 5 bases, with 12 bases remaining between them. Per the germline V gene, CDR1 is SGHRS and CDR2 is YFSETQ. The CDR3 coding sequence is TGCGCCAGCAGCTTGGCCGCAACTAAAGACGAGCAGTACTTC. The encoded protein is CASSLAATKDEQYF.

CDR3 sequence (DNA): TGTGCCAGCAGTTCTACGGACAGGTATCAGCCCCAGCATTTT. Translated: CASSSTDRYQPQHF. The rearrangement links TRBV7-8 to TRBJ1-5; the match to TRBD1 covers 7 bases. Looked up from germline, CDR1 is SGHVS and CDR2 is FQNEAQ. Germline trimming cut 6 bases from V and 5 bases from J; bases unmatched to any gene: 7. This CDR3 spans 14 amino acids.